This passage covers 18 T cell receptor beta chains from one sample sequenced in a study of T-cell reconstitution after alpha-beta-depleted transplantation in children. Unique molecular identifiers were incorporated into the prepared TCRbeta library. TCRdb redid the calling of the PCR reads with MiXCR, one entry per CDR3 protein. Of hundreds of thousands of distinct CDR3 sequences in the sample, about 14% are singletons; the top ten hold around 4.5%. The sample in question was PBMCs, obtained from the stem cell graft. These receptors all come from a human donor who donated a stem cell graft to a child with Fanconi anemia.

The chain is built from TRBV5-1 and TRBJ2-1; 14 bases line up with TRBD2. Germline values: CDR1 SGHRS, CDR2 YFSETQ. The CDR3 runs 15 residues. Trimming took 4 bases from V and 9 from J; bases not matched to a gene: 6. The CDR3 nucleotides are TGCGCCAGCAGCATGACTAGCGGGGGGGCCGCTGAGCAGTTCTTC. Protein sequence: CASSMTSGGAAEQFF.

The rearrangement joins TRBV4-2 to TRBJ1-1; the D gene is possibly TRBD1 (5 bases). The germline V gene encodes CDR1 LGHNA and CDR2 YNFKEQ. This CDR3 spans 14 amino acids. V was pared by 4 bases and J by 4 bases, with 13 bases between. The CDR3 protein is CASSLPGTGTEAFF. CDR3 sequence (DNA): TGTGCCAGCAGCCTTCCCGGGACGGGCACTGAAGCTTTCTTT.

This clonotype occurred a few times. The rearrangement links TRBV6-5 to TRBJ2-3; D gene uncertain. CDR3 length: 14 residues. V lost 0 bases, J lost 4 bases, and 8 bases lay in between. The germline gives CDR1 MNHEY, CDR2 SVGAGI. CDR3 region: CASSYSGSPDTQYF. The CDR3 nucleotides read TGTGCCAGCAGTTACTCGGGCAGCCCAGATACGCAGTATTTT.

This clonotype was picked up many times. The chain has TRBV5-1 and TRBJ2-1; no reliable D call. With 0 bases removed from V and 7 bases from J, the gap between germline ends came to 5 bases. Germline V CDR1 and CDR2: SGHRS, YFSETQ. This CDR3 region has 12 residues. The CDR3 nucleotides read TGCGCCAGCAGCTTGGTAAGAAATGAGCAGTTCTTC. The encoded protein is CASSLVRNEQFF.

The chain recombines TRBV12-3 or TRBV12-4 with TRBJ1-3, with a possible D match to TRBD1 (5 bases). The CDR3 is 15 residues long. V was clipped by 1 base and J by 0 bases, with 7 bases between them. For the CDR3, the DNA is TGTGCCAGCAGTTTAGAGGGACTCTCTGGAAACACCATATATTTT. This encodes CASSLEGLSGNTIYF.

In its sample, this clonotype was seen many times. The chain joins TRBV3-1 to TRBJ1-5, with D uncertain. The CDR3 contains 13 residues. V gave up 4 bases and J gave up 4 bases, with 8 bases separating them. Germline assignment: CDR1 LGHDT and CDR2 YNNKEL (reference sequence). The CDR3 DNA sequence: TGTGCCAGCAGCCGGGGAGATAATCAGCCCCAGCATTTT. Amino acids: CASSRGDNQPQHF.

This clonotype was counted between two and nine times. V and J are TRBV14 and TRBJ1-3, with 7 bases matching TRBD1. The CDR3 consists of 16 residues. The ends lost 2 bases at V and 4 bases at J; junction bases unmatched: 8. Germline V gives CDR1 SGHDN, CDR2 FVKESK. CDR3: CASSQRDRAEGNTIYF. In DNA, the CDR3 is TGTGCCAGCAGCCAACGAGACAGGGCGGAGGGAAACACCATATATTTT.

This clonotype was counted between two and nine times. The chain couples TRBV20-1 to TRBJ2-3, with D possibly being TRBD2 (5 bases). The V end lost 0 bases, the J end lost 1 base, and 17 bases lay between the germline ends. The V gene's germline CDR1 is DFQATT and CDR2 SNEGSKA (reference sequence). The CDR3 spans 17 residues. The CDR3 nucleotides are TGCAGTGCTAGAGATCAGCGGCCCTTATCAGGCACAGATACGCAGTATTTT. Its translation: CSARDQRPLSGTDTQYF.

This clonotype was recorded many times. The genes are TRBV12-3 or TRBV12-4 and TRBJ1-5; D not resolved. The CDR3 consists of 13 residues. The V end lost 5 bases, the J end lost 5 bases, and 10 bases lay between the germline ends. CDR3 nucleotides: TGTGCCAGCAGTGGCCACTCCGATCAGCCCCAGCATTTT. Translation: CASSGHSDQPQHF.

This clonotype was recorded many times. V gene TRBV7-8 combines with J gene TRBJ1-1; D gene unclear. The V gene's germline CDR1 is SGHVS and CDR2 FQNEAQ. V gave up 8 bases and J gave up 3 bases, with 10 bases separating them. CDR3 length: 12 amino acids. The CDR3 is CASGQWDTEAFF. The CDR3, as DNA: TGTGCCAGCGGGCAGTGGGACACTGAAGCTTTCTTT.

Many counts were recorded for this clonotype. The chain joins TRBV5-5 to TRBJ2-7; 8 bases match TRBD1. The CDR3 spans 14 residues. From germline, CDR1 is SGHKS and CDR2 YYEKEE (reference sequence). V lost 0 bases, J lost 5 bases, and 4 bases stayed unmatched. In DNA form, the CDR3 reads TGTGCCAGCAGCTTGGTGGGACAGGCCCACGAGCAGTACGTC. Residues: CASSLVGQAHEQYV.

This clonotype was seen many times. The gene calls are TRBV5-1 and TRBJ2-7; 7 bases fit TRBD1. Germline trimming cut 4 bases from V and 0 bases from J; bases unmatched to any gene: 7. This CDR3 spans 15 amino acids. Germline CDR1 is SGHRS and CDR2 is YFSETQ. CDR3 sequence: CASSLFDRVSYEQYF. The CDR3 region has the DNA TGCGCCAGCAGCCTATTCGACAGGGTCTCCTACGAGCAGTACTTC.

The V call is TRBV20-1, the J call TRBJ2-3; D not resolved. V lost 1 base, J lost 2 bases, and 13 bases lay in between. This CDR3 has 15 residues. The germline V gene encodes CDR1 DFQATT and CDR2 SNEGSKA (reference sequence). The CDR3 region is CSARAPAAVTDTQYF. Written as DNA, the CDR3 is TGCAGTGCTAGAGCGCCCGCGGCTGTCACAGATACGCAGTATTTT.

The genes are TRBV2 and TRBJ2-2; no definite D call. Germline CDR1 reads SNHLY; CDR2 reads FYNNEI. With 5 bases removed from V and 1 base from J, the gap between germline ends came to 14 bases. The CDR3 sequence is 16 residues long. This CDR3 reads CASSFMGPENTGELFF. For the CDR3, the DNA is TGTGCCAGCAGTTTTATGGGTCCCGAGAACACCGGGGAGCTGTTTTTT.

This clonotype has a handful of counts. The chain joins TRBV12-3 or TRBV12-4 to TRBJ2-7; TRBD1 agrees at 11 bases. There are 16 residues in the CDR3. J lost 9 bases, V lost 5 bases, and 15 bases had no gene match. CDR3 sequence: CASSRHRDRGVMRQYF. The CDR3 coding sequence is TGTGCCAGCAGTCGACACCGGGACAGGGGGGTGATGAGGCAGTACTTC.

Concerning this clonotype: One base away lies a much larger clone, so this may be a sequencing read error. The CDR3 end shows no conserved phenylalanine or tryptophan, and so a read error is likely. The CDR3 protein is CASSLGDRYNEQFY. The CDR3 DNA reads as TGTGCCAGCAGTTTGGGGGACCGATACAATGAGCAGTTCTAC. The genes are TRBV12-3 or TRBV12-4 and TRBJ2-1; tentatively, D is TRBD1 or TRBD2 (5 bases each). The CDR3 runs 14 residues. V was pared by 3 bases and J by 4 bases, with 10 bases between.

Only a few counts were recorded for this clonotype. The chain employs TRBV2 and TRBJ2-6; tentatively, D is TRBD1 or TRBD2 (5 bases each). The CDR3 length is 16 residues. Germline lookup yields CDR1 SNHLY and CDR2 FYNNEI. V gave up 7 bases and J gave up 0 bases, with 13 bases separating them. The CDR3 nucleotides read TGTGCCAGCAAAGGGGACGGAGGCTCTGGGGCCAACGTCCTGACTTTC. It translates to CASKGDGGSGANVLTF.

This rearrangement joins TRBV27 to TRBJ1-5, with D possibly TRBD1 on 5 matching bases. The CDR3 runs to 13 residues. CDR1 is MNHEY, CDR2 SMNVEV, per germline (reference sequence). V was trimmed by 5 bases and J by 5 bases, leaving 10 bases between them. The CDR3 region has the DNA TGTGCCAGCAGTGTCGACAGCTATCAGCCCCAGCATTTT. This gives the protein CASSVDSYQPQHF.